These 20 T cell receptor beta chains were sequenced from one sample in a study of blood T cells in healthy people across ages. Together with a sample-barcoded 5' primer, a J-beta primer mix was included in a second PCR lasting roughly 6 to 12 cycles. TCRdb reprocessed the 5' RACE reads via MiXCR and lists one record per CDR3 protein. The sample has 750,000 to 950,000 distinct CDR3 sequences, about 55% seen once. What was sequenced was blood. The receptor source for this set is a man of 80 years or more in good health.

V gene TRBV25-1 combines with J gene TRBJ2-2; D gene uncertain. The germline V and J ends were trimmed by 4 bases and 5 bases, with 8 bases remaining between them. Germline CDR1 reads MGHDK; CDR2 reads SYGVNS. The CDR3 runs 13 residues. The CDR3 region is CASSVPGTGELFF. As DNA, the CDR3 is TGTGCCAGCAGTGTCCCCGGGACCGGGGAGCTGTTTTTT.

The chain employs TRBV7-8 and TRBJ2-5; 10 bases are a match to TRBD2. Per germline, CDR1 SGHVS and CDR2 FQNEAQ. J gave up 0 bases and V 0 bases, and 1 base lay outside the gene matches. There are 16 residues in the CDR3. The CDR3 DNA is TGTGCCAGCAGCTTAGCTAGCGGGGGGTACCAAGAGACCCAGTACTTC. This codes for CASSLASGGYQETQYF.

The V call is TRBV20-1, the J call TRBJ1-1; tentatively, D is TRBD1 (6 bases). Trimming stripped 5 bases from V and 2 bases from J, with 12 bases between. The germline V gene encodes CDR1 DFQATT and CDR2 SNEGSKA (reference sequence). The CDR3 consists of 13 residues. As DNA, the CDR3 is TGCAGTGCTCTTCGAGGGACAAACACTGAAGCTTTCTTT. This sequence encodes CSALRGTNTEAFF.

The genes are TRBV12-3 or TRBV12-4 and TRBJ2-1; 10 nucleotides line up with TRBD1. V was clipped by 4 bases and J by 9 bases; unmatched bases: 9. This CDR3 is built from 15 residues. The CDR3 protein is CASSSSAGQGIEQFF. In nucleotides, the CDR3 is TGTGCCAGCAGTTCCAGTGCGGGACAGGGGATTGAGCAGTTCTTC.

The chain recombines TRBV28 with TRBJ2-5; 9 nucleotides match TRBD2. CDR1 MDHEN and CDR2 SYDVKM come from the germline V gene. V lost 3 bases to trimming and J lost 5 bases; unmatched junction nucleotides: 16. The CDR3 extends over 18 amino acids. Here the CDR3 reads CASSFWGSGRFLSETQYF. The CDR3 DNA follows: TGTGCCAGCAGTTTTTGGGGTAGCGGGAGATTTTTATCGGAGACCCAGTACTTC.

This clonotype was observed a handful of times. The chain recombines TRBV6-1 with TRBJ2-7, with TRBD2 matching 10 bases. Germline V gives CDR1 MNHNS, CDR2 SASEGT. J gave up 2 bases and V 7 bases, and 11 bases lay outside the gene matches. The CDR3 has 16 residues. In nucleotides, the CDR3 is TGTGCCAGCACCGAAGGTCCAGCGGGAGGGGCCTACGAGCAGTACTTC. Protein: CASTEGPAGGAYEQYF.

A few counts support this clonotype. V is TRBV3-1 and J is TRBJ1-1; tentative D call: TRBD1 (6 bases). CDR1 is LGHDT and CDR2 is YNNKEL in the germline V gene (reference sequence). V was shortened by 4 bases and J by 1 base, with 13 bases between the two germline ends. The CDR3 covers 15 residues. In DNA form, the CDR3 reads TGTGCCAGCAGCCTTCTAGGGACACAGAACACTGAAGCTTTCTTT. Translating it yields CASSLLGTQNTEAFF.

This CDR3 is CASSTGPNNEQFF. The DNA of the CDR3 is TGTGCCAGCTCAACGGGACCAAACAATGAGCAGTTCTTC. The chain links TRBV18 to TRBJ2-1; the D call may be TRBD1 or TRBD2 (5 bases each). V shed 5 bases and J shed 5 bases, with 10 bases lying between them. The V gene's germline CDR1 is KGHSH and CDR2 LQKENI. CDR3 length equals 13 residues.

The chain has TRBV6-1 and TRBJ2-7; possibly TRBD1 or TRBD2 for D (6 bases each). The better agreement between TRBJ2-5 and the DNA end casts doubt on the J call. Germline values: CDR1 MNHNS, CDR2 SASEGT. This CDR3 is built from 13 residues. CDR3 sequence (DNA): TGTGCCAGCAGAGGGGGGACCGCAGGGACCCAGTACTTC. The encoded protein is CASRGGTAGTQYF.

This clonotype occurred a few times. DNA for the CDR3: TGCAGCGCCGGGACTAGCGGGAGGGCCGGGTCCTACGAGCAGTACTTC. This codes for CSAGTSGRAGSYEQYF. The gene calls are TRBV29-1 and TRBJ2-7, with 16 bases that match TRBD2. The V gene end was trimmed by 7 bases and the J gene end by 1 base; junction bases not matched to a gene: 7. The CDR3 has 16 residues. Looked up from germline, CDR1 is SQVTM and CDR2 is ANQGSEA.

This rearrangement joins TRBV7-9 to TRBJ2-7; TRBD1 agrees at 10 bases. J lost 5 bases, V lost 4 bases, and 8 bases had no gene match. The CDR3 is 15 residues long. Germline V gene data show CDR1 as SEHNR and CDR2 as FQNEAQ (reference sequence). CDR3 bases: TGTGCCAGCAGCTGGACAGGGGGGCCCCGGGACGAGCAGTACTTC. Amino acids: CASSWTGGPRDEQYF. Complete variable domain (other parts from reference TRBV7-9 and TRBJ2-7): DTGVSQNPRHKITKRGQNVTFRCDPISEHNRLYWYRQTLGQGPEFLTYFQNEAQLEKSRLLSDRFSAERPKGSFSTLEIQRTEQGDSAMYLCASSWTGGPRDEQYFGPGTRLTVT.

This clonotype has a single count. The rearrangement joins TRBV5-1 to TRBJ2-7, with TRBD2 identical over 12 bases. This CDR3 comprises 16 residues. The V gene's germline CDR1 is SGHRS and CDR2 YFSETQ. J was trimmed by 7 bases and V by 4 bases; bases with no gene match: 12. The CDR3 region has the DNA TGCGCCAGCAGCCTCCTAGCGGGAGGGACCTACAATGAGCAGTACTTC. This codes for CASSLLAGGTYNEQYF.

This chain connects TRBV7-8 to TRBJ2-1; 7 nucleotides line up with TRBD2. With V trimmed by 6 bases and J by 5 bases, 13 bases remained unmatched. Germline CDR1 is SGHVS and CDR2 is FQNEAQ. This CDR3 has 16 residues. The CDR3 sequence: CASSPSRGTADNEQFF. The CDR3 DNA is TGTGCCAGCAGTCCCTCGCGGGGGACTGCTGACAATGAGCAGTTCTTC.

The chain recombines TRBV6-5 with TRBJ2-7; D not resolved. V was clipped by 5 bases and J by 3 bases, with 17 bases between them. This CDR3 region has 15 residues. From germline, CDR1 is MNHEY and CDR2 SVGAGI. CDR3 nucleotides: TGTGCCAGCAGTGCCCGTGGGAACCCCCTCTACGAGCAGTACTTC. It specifies CASSARGNPLYEQYF.

This clonotype has only a few counts. The chain joins TRBV10-3 to TRBJ2-5, with 14 bases identical to TRBD2. Germline assignment: CDR1 ENHRY and CDR2 SYGVKD. The CDR3 runs 18 residues. V gave up 5 bases and J gave up 0 bases; unmatched junction bases: 8. The CDR3 reads CAISPGTSGGEYQETQYF. The CDR3 coding sequence is TGTGCCATCAGTCCCGGGACTAGCGGGGGAGAGTACCAAGAGACCCAGTACTTC.

This clonotype was counted a few times. The chain is built from TRBV7-2 and TRBJ2-7, with TRBD2 identical over 8 bases. Trimming at V came to 5 bases and at J to 3 bases, leaving 9 bases not matched to a gene. CDR3 length: 15 amino acids. Looked up from germline, CDR1 is SGHTA and CDR2 is FQGNSA. The CDR3 sequence is CASSPRYGRGYEQYF. The CDR3 nucleotides read TGTGCCAGCAGCCCCCGCTACGGGAGGGGCTACGAGCAGTACTTC. The variable domain in full, with the rest retrieved from reference TRBV7-2 and TRBJ2-7, is GAGVSQSPSNKVTEKGKDVELRCDPISGHTALYWYRQSLGQGLEFLIYFQGNSAPDKSGLPSDRFSAERTGGSVSTLTIQRTQQEDSAVYLCASSPRYGRGYEQYFGPGTRLTVT.

CDR3 DNA: TGTGCCAGCACCTTTGGACCTTCACCCCTCCACTTT. Protein: CASTFGPSPLHF. The chain carries TRBV16 and TRBJ1-6; D is ambiguous. Trimming left V 7 bases short and J 9 bases short, with 10 bases between. In germline, CDR1 is KGHSY, CDR2 FQNENV. This CDR3 has 12 amino acids.

The rearrangement links TRBV7-2 to TRBJ2-7, with TRBD2 matching 8 bases. Trimming removed 4 bases from V and 5 bases from J; junction bases left unmatched: 16. CDR1 is SGHTA and CDR2 is FQGNSA in the germline V gene. This CDR3 has 17 residues. Written as DNA, the CDR3 is TGTGCCAGCAGCTCAGGCGGAATGGGACTAGGCTTCCACGAGCAGTACTTC. Protein sequence: CASSSGGMGLGFHEQYF.

This rearrangement joins TRBV18 to TRBJ1-1; no clear D gene. Germline CDR1 KGHSH, CDR2 LQKENI. The CDR3 is 13 residues long. V lost 8 bases, J lost 5 bases, and 15 bases lay in between. The CDR3 is CASPPGSRTEAFF. CDR3 nucleotide sequence: TGTGCCAGCCCCCCCGGGAGCCGAACTGAAGCTTTCTTT.

The J gene is TRBJ2-7, the V gene TRBV6-5; 7 bases are shared with TRBD2. The better agreement between TRBJ2-4 and the DNA end casts doubt on the J call. This CDR3 spans 13 amino acids. Germline CDR1 is MNHEY and CDR2 is SVGAGI. The CDR3 is CASRTTSRNIQYF. As DNA, the CDR3 is TGTGCCAGCAGAACGACTAGCAGAAACATTCAGTACTTC.